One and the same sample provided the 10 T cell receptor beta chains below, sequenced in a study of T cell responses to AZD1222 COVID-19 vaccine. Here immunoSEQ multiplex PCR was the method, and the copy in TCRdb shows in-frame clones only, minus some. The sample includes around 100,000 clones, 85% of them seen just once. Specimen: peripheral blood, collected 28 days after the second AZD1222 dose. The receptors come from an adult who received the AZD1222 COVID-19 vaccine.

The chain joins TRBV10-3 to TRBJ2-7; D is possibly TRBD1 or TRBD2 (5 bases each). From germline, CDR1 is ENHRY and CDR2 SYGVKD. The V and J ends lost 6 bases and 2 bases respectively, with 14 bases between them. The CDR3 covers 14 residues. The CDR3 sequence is CAIRDPSGPYEQYF. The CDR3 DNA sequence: TGTGCCATCAGAGACCCCTCGGGGCCCTACGAGCAGTACTTC.

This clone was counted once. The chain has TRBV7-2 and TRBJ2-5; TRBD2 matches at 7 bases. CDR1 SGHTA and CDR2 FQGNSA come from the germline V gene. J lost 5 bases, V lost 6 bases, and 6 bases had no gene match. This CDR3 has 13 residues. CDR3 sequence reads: CASSYTRGETQYF. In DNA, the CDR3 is TGTGCCAGCAGTTACACGCGGGGGGAGACCCAGTACTTC.

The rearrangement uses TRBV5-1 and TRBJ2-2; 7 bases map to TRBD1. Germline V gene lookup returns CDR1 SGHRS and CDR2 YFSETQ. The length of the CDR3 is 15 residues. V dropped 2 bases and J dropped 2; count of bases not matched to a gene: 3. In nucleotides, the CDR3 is TGCGCCAGCAGCTTTAGGACAGGCAACACCGGGGAGCTGTTTTTT. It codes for CASSFRTGNTGELFF.

Here the CDR3 reads CASSPSGWYQETQYF. The CDR3 DNA sequence: TGTGCCAGCAGCCCCTCGGGTTGGTACCAAGAGACCCAGTACTTC. The V gene is TRBV7-3, the J gene TRBJ2-5; D call uncertain. Germline-derived CDR1 and CDR2 are SGHTA and FQGTGA. This CDR3 is built from 15 residues. V was trimmed by 5 bases and J by 0 bases, leaving 13 bases between them.

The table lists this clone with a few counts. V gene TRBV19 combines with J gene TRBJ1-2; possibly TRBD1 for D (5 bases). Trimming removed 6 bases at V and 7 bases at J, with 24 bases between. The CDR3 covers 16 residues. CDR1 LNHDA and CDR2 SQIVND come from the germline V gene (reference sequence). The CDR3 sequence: CASSPSPQGLIGGYTF. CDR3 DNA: TGTGCCAGTAGCCCAAGCCCTCAGGGATTAATAGGTGGCTACACCTTC.

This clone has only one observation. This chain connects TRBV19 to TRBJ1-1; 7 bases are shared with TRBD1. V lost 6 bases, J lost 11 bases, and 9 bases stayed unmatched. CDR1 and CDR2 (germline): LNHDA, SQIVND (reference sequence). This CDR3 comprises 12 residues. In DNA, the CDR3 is TGTGCCAGTAGCCTAACGACAGGGTACGCTTTCTTT. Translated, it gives CASSLTTGYAFF. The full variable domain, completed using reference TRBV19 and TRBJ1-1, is DGGITQSPKYLFRKEGQNVTLSCEQNLNHDAMYWYRQDPGQGLRLIYYSQIVNDFQKGDIAEGYSVSREKKESFPLTVTSAQKNPTAFYLCASSLTTGYAFFGQGTRLTVV.

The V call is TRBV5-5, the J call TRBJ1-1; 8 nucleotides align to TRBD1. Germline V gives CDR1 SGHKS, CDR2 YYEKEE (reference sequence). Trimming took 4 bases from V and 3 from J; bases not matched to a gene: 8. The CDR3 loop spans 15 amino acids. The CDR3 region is CASSLKQGVDTEAFF. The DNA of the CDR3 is TGTGCCAGCAGCCTGAAACAGGGGGTAGACACTGAAGCTTTCTTT.

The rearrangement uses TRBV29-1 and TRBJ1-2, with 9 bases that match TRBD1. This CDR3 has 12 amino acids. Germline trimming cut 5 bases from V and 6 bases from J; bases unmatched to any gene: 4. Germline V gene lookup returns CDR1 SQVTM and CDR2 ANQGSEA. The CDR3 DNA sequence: TGCAGCGTTCGGGGACAGGGAGATGGCTACACCTTC. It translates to CSVRGQGDGYTF. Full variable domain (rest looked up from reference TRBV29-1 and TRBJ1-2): SAVISQKPSRDICQRGTSLTIQCQVDSQVTMMFWYRQQPGQSLTLIATANQGSEATYESGFVIDKFPISRPNLTFSTLTVSNMSPEDSSIYLCSVRGQGDGYTFGSGTRLTVV.

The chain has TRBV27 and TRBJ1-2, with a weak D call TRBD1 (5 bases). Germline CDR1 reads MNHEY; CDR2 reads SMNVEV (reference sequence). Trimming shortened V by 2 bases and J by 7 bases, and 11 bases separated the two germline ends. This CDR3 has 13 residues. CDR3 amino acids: CASSLQGGVGYTF. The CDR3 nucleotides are TGTGCCAGCAGTTTACAGGGAGGTGTTGGCTACACCTTC.

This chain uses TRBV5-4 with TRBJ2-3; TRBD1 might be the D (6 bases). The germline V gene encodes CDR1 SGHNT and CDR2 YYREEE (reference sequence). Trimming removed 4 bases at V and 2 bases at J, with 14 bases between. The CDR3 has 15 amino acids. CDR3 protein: CASSPDGGTTDTQYF. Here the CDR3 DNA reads TGTGCCAGCAGCCCGGATGGGGGCACCACAGATACGCAGTATTTT. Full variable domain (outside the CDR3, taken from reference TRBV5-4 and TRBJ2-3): ETGVTQSPTHLIKTRGQQVTLRCSSQSGHNTVSWYQQALGQGPQFIFQYYREEENGRGNFPPRFSGLQFPNYSSELNVNALELDDSALYLCASSPDGGTTDTQYFGPGTRLTVL.